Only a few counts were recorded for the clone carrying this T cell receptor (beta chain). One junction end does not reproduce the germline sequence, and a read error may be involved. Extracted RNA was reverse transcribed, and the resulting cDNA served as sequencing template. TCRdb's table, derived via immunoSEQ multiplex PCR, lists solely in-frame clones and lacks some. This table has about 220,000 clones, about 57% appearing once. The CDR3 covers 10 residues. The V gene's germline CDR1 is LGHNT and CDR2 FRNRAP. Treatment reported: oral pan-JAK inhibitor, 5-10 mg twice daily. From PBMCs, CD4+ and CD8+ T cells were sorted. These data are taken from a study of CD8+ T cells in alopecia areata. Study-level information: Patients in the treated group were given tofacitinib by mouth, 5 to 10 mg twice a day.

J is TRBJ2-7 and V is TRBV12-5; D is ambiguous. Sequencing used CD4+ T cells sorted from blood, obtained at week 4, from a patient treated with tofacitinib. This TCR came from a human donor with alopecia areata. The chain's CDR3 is CASGDRALHF. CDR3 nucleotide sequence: TGTGCTAGTGGCGACCGGGCCCTCCACTTC.